The source of this T cell receptor (beta chain) is a study of control samples from healthy donors and cancer patients (dated by TCRdb to about 2020). Comments on this clone: This receptor's antigen is unknown. Base qualities are missing; no much larger clone stands one base away.

Counted from cysteine to phenylalanine, this CDR3 has 11 amino acids. Of the read, only the CDR3 DNA is kept; its 33 bases are in frame from base 1. Library method: the immunoSEQ multiplex PCR assay. TCRdb's version of the immuneACCESS table is confined to in-frame rearrangements and falls short of the full clone set. An unresolved V gene accounts for under half of the shortfall where checked; the remainder is of unknown origin. The sample table records about 110,000 clones; roughly 91% of these occur just once. The ten most abundant clones make up 15% to 20% of the sample. This sequence originates from a woman between 50 and 59 years old in good health. The V gene is TRBV12-2 and the J gene is TRBJ2-5. TRBV12-2 is a pseudogene locus. The sample consisted of blood. The CDR3 protein sequence reads: CASRLGGTQYF. The DNA sequence is given as TGTGCAAGTCGCTTAGGGGGGACCCAGTACTTC.